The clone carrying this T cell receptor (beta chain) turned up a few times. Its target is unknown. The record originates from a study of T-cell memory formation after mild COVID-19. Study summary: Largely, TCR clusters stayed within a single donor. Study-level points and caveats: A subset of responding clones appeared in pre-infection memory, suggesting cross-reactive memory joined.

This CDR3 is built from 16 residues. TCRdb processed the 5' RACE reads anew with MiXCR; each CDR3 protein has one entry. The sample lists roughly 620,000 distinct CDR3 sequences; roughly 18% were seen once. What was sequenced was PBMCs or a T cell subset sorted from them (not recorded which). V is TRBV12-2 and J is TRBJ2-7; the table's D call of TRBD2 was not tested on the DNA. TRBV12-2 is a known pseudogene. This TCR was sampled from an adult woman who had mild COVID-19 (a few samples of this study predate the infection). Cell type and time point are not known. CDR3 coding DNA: TGTGCAAGTCGCCTTGCTTCGGGGCCCAGCTCCTACGAGCAGTACTTC. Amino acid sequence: CASRLASGPSSYEQYF.